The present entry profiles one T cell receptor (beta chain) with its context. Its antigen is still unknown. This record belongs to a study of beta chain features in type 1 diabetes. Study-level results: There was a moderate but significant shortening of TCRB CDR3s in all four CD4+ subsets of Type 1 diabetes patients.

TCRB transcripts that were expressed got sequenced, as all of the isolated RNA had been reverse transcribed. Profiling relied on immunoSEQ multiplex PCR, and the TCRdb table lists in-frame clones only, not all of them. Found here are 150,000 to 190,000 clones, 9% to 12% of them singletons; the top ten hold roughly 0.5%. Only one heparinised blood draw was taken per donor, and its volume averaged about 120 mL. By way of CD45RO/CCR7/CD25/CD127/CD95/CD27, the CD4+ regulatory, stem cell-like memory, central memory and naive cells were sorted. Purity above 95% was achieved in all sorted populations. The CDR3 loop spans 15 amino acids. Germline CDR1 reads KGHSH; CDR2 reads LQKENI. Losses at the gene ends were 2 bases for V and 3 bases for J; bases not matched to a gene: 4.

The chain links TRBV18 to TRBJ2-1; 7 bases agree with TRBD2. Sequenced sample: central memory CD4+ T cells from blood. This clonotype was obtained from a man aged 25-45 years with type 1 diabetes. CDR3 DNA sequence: TGTGCCAGCTCACCAGTTGCTAGCGGCTACAATGAGCAGTTCTTC. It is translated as CASSPVASGYNEQFF.